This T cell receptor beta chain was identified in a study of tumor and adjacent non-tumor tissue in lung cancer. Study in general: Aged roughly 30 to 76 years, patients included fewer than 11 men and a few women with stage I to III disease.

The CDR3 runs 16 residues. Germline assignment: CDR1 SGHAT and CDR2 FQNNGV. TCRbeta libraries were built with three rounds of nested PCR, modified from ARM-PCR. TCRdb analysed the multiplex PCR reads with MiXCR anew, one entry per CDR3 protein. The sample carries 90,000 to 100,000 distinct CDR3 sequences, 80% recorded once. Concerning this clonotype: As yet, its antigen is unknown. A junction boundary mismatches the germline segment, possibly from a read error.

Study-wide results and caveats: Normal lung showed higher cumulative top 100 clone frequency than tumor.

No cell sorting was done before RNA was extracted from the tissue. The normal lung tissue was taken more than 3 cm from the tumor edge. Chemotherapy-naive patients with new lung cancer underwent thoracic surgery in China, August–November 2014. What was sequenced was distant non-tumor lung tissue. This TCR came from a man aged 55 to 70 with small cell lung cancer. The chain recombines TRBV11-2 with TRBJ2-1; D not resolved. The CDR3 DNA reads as TGTGCCAACAGCCTTAGGGCGGATAGCTCATACAATGAGCAGTCCTTC. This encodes CANSLRADSSYNEQSF.